This entry concerns a single T cell receptor (beta chain). Clinical histories supplied by participants themselves formed the basis of cohort assignment. These data come from a study of blood T cell repertoires in COVID-19. In the original processing: Nucleated cell number was recorded as an estimate derived from reference gene primer amplification. Using immunoSEQ multiplex PCR, the repertoire was profiled, and TCRdb retains in-frame clones only, with some absent. The V and J calls and the clone size are those of that table, but D and trimming were determined from the DNA. The data contain 65,000 or so clones, 65% to 85% of them singletons. CDR1 and CDR2 (germline): SGHAT, FQNNGV. Trimming took 5 bases from V and 1 from J; bases not matched to a gene: 13. The CDR3 is 17 residues long.

The gene calls are TRBV11-2 and TRBJ2-7; TRBD2 aligns across 8 bases. The receptor was isolated from a woman in her fifties or sixties who had been exposed to COVID-19. The specimen was PBMCs or T cells enriched from blood (not recorded which). CDR3 region: CASSAPPSGRASYEQYF. DNA for the CDR3: TGTGCCAGCAGCGCCCCCCCCTCCGGGAGGGCGTCCTACGAGCAGTACTTC.